The 21 T cell receptor beta chains below all came from one sample that was sequenced in a study of shared clonotypes between healthy human individuals. TCRdb's copy holds only in-frame clones and misses some; the assay was immunoSEQ multiplex PCR. The data hold 950,000 to 1,300,000 clones, with approximately 70% observed a single time. The sequenced material came from memory CD4+ T cells sorted from blood. Sample subset: CD45RA-negative fraction. Every receptor here comes from a man between 18 and 35 years old in good health.

This clone was detected a few times. The chain couples TRBV16 to TRBJ1-2; possible D gene TRBD1, 6 bases. Germline CDR1 and CDR2: KGHSY and FQNENV. Trimming took 2 bases from V and 3 from J, leaving 10 bases between them. The CDR3 covers 14 residues. The CDR3 spells CASSQNRADYGYTF. In DNA form, the CDR3 reads TGTGCCAGCAGCCAAAACAGGGCAGACTATGGCTACACCTTC.

The V call is TRBV30, the J call TRBJ1-2; the match to TRBD1 covers 10 bases. The V gene's germline CDR1 is GTSNPN and CDR2 SVGIG (reference sequence). The V and J ends lost 4 bases and 5 bases, in that order; junction bases with no gene match: 10. This CDR3 contains 15 residues. The CDR3 DNA reads TGTGCCTGGAATCGACAGGGGGCTGCCACATATGGCTACACCTTC. Its protein is CAWNRQGAATYGYTF.

V is TRBV19 and J is TRBJ1-5; D is ambiguous. The CDR3 has 15 residues. With 6 bases removed from V and 0 bases from J, the gap between germline ends came to 12 bases. Per the germline V gene, CDR1 is LNHDA and CDR2 is SQIVND (reference sequence). The CDR3: CASRVAANSNQPQHF. CDR3 DNA: TGTGCCAGTAGGGTGGCAGCAAATAGCAATCAGCCCCAGCATTTT.

In nucleotides, the CDR3 is TGCAGTGCAGGAGGCCCCGGGGAGCTGTTTTTT. Amino acids: CSAGGPGELFF. The chain employs TRBV20-1 and TRBJ2-2; maybe TRBD2 (5 bases). Trimming removed 6 bases from V and 6 bases from J, with 8 bases in between. The CDR3 spans 11 residues. Germline CDR1 DFQATT, CDR2 SNEGSKA (reference sequence).

This chain uses TRBV7-9 with TRBJ1-6, with D maybe TRBD1 (6 bases). The CDR3 totals 18 residues. The germline V gene has CDR1 SEHNR and CDR2 FQNEAQ (reference sequence). Deletions cut 5 bases from V and 7 bases from J, with 24 bases between. CDR3: CASSLSGGGGRQNSPLHF. The CDR3 nucleotides read TGTGCCAGCAGCCTCAGCGGGGGGGGCGGGCGGCAGAATTCACCCCTCCACTTT.

The rearrangement joins TRBV20-1 to TRBJ1-2; the D gene is possibly TRBD1 (5 bases). V lost 6 bases and J 6 bases, leaving 11 bases between the germline ends. The CDR3 extends over 11 amino acids. Germline V gene sequence: CDR1 DFQATT, CDR2 SNEGSKA (reference sequence). The CDR3: CSAKTVNGYTF. The CDR3 DNA is TGCAGTGCCAAGACAGTAAATGGCTACACCTTC.

This clone was detected only once. The V and J genes are TRBV15 and TRBJ2-1; D unclear. Germline V lookup: CDR1 LNHNV, CDR2 YYDKDF (reference sequence). The CDR3 is 16 residues long. Trimming took off 5 bases at V and 0 bases at J, with 14 bases between the two ends. In DNA, the CDR3 is TGTGCCACCAGCCCCGTTCTAAAAGTCTCCTACAATGAGCAGTTCTTC. Protein sequence: CATSPVLKVSYNEQFF.

This chain uses TRBV21-1 with TRBJ1-1. TRBV21-1 is deemed a pseudogene. This CDR3 has 16 amino acids. Here the CDR3 DNA reads TGTGCCAGCAGCAGCACCCGGGGACGGACCGAGACTGAAGCTTTCTTT. The encoded protein is CASSSTRGRTETEAFF.

Of note for this clone: The sample holds other DNA sequences that translate to the same CDR3. The chain uses TRBV19 and TRBJ2-1; 9 bases fit TRBD1. The CDR3 runs to 13 residues. In germline, CDR1 is LNHDA, CDR2 SQIVND (reference sequence). Unmatched junction bases numbered 1, after V lost 5 bases and J lost 5 bases. CDR3 sequence: CASSGQGNNEQFF. As DNA, the CDR3 is TGTGCCAGTAGTGGACAGGGGAACAATGAGCAGTTCTTC.

This rearrangement joins TRBV6-6 to TRBJ2-7, with D perhaps matching TRBD1 or TRBD2 (5 bases each). Germline V gene lookup returns CDR1 MNHNY and CDR2 SVGAGI (reference sequence). The CDR3 spans 14 residues. Trimming left V 2 bases short and J 2 bases short, with 10 bases between. CDR3 nucleotides: TGTGCCAGCAGTTACGGGACCGGGGCCTACGAGCAGTACTTC. This sequence encodes CASSYGTGAYEQYF.

In regard to this clone: This likely reflects a read error, since a far larger clone is one base away. Other nucleotide sequences in the sample specify the same CDR3. V is TRBV28 and J is TRBJ1-1, with D possibly being TRBD1 (5 bases). The CDR3 extends over 14 amino acids. CDR1 is MDHEN, CDR2 SYDVKM, per germline. The V end was cut by 5 bases, the J end by 4 bases, with 14 bases between. CDR3 residues: CASSPGQLSTEAFF. The CDR3 DNA reads as TGTGCCAGCAGTCCGGGGCAGTTGAGCACTGAAGCTTTCTTT.

The chain joins TRBV2 to TRBJ1-4; maybe TRBD1 (5 bases). CDR1 SNHLY and CDR2 FYNNEI come from the germline V gene. The CDR3 runs to 15 residues. V shed 0 bases and J shed 4 bases, with 9 bases lying between them. The CDR3 protein is CASSEALGLNEKLFF. DNA for the CDR3: TGTGCCAGCAGTGAAGCGTTGGGGCTTAATGAAAAACTGTTTTTT.

The chain recombines TRBV10-3 with TRBJ1-2; D may be TRBD1 (5 bases). V was shortened by 3 bases and J by 8 bases, with 13 bases between the two germline ends. This CDR3 region has 13 residues. The germline V gene encodes CDR1 ENHRY and CDR2 SYGVKD. The CDR3 sequence: CAISEPQGWGYTF. CDR3 bases: TGTGCCATCAGTGAACCCCAGGGTTGGGGCTACACCTTC.

The V and J genes are TRBV30 and TRBJ2-5, with 11 positions matching TRBD2. The J call may be incorrect, as the DNA end agrees better with TRBJ2-7. The germline gives CDR1 GTSNPN, CDR2 SVGIG (reference sequence). This CDR3 region has 14 residues. For the CDR3, the DNA is TGTGCCTGGAGTTCCACTAGCGGGAGCTACGAGCAGTACTTC. Translating it yields CAWSSTSGSYEQYF.

The chain recombines TRBV5-1 with TRBJ2-1; D tentatively fits TRBD1 or TRBD2 (6 bases each). In germline, CDR1 is SGHRS, CDR2 YFSETQ. The CDR3 is 14 residues long. V lost 4 bases and J 8 bases, leaving 16 bases between the germline ends. CDR3 protein: CASSGGPYRDEQFF. DNA of the CDR3: TGCGCCAGCAGCGGGGGGCCCTACAGGGATGAGCAGTTCTTC.

This clone has a handful of counts. The CDR3 DNA sequence: TGTGCCAGCAGCTTGGGTTGGGGAACTAACTATGGCTACACCTTC. Residues: CASSLGWGTNYGYTF. The rearrangement uses TRBV7-9 and TRBJ1-2; no clear D. Germline assignment: CDR1 SEHNR and CDR2 FQNEAQ (reference sequence). The CDR3 spans 15 residues. The ends were cut back, 3 bases at V and 0 bases at J, with 11 bases in the middle.

Comment on this clone: Distinct nucleotide sequences in the sample also encode this CDR3. The chain recombines TRBV5-1 with TRBJ2-7; 8 positions agree with TRBD2. The CDR3 spans 15 residues. Germline trimming cut 0 bases from V and 1 base from J; bases unmatched to any gene: 3. From germline, CDR1 is SGHRS and CDR2 YFSETQ. In nucleotides, the CDR3 is TGCGCCAGCAGCTTGGGGACTAGCAGTTCCTACGAGCAGTACTTC. Amino acid sequence: CASSLGTSSSYEQYF.

This clone was seen a single time. The J gene is TRBJ1-2, the V gene TRBV29-1; D unresolved. Between the trimmed V and J ends, which lost 0 bases and 7 bases, there was a span of 6 bases. The CDR3 spans 11 residues. Germline lookup yields CDR1 SQVTM and CDR2 ANQGSEA. CDR3 in DNA: TGCAGCGTTGAAGAGGGGTTTGGCTACACCTTC. It is translated as CSVEEGFGYTF.

The chain links TRBV19 to TRBJ1-6; TRBD1 matches 9 bases. From germline, CDR1 is LNHDA and CDR2 SQIVND (reference sequence). V shed 6 bases, J shed 8 bases, and the junction held 8 bases outside the gene matches. The length of the CDR3 is 15 residues. CDR3 loop: CASSDTGGNYSPLHF. In nucleotides, the CDR3 is TGTGCCAGTAGCGACACAGGGGGCAATTATTCACCCCTCCACTTT. Supplemented by reference TRBV19 and TRBJ1-6, the full variable domain reads DGGITQSPKYLFRKEGQNVTLSCEQNLNHDAMYWYRQDPGQGLRLIYYSQIVNDFQKGDIAEGYSVSREKKESFPLTVTSAQKNPTAFYLCASSDTGGNYSPLHFGNGTRLTVT.

V usage is TRBV7-2 and J usage is TRBJ2-1; TRBD2 agrees at 15 bases. CDR1 and CDR2 from the germline V gene are SGHTA and FQGNSA. Germline trimming cut 4 bases from V and 6 bases from J; bases unmatched to any gene: 4. The CDR3 spans 16 residues. The CDR3 sequence: CASSYGGLAGGNEQFF. CDR3 DNA sequence: TGTGCCAGCAGCTATGGGGGACTAGCGGGAGGCAATGAGCAGTTCTTC.

The chain uses TRBV5-4 and TRBJ2-6; no clear D. This CDR3 comprises 15 residues. Between the trimmed V and J ends, which lost 4 bases and 0 bases, there was a span of 8 bases. CDR1 SGHNT and CDR2 YYREEE come from the germline V gene (reference sequence). CDR3 loop: CASSRVGSGANVLTF. The CDR3 DNA follows: TGTGCCAGCAGCCGGGTGGGCTCTGGGGCCAACGTCCTGACTTTC.